This paragraph covers one T cell receptor beta chain sequence. Which antigen it targets is not known. Within one base of it there is no much larger clone, and no base qualities were kept. The data were taken from a study of cytomegalovirus exposure and HLA in healthy donors (dated by TCRdb to the late 2010s). Background for the entire study: According to an earlier analysis of 587 of the donors, roughly 180 million T cells yielded 90 million to 140 million unique TCR beta sequences and about 300 Gb of sequence data. An early release covering about 600 HLA-typed donors comprised about 300 gigabases of sequencing data and around 86 million unique TCR sequences. Of the roughly 400 genotyped donors, around 81% fell in the genetic ancestry cluster associated with self-reported Caucasian donors. The study was designed to test whether signatures of past pathogen exposure could be identified by cataloging public T cell receptors. The T cell repertoires of 670 or so subjects were profiled by immunosequencing and related to cytomegalovirus serostatus. Along with the roughly 670-subject first cohort, a separate validation cohort of approximately 110 different subjects was used. To predict cytomegalovirus infection status, the study brought together high-throughput TCR immunosequencing, statistical association of individual TCRs with disease status, and machine learning. A later analysis re-examined previously published TCR beta repertoires from 610 or so donors and added high-resolution HLA genotyping to investigate patterns of TCR occurrence. Rather than drawing on any new phenotypic data, the later analysis identified candidate immune exposures from TCR beta sequences and the way those sequences occurred across donors. In an earlier analysis of 587 of the donors, high-throughput TCR beta sequencing was used to judge whether each TCR beta V gene segment behaved as functional or pseudogenic. Donor age, sex, ethnicity and CMV serostatus were collected together with the repertoire data. In a later genetic analysis, genome-wide SNP genotypes for about 65% of the 666 donors were used, and that subset was treated as a discovery cohort. All discovery cohort repertoires had been generated using a single sequencing platform. Both class I and class II loci were covered by HLA typing, at four-digit resolution. Typing coverage differed by locus: A, B, C, DRB1 and DQB1 were typed in roughly 629-630 donors, DQA1 in roughly 510, DPA1 in 600 to 610, and DPB1 in 472. Because of strong linkage in the cohort, 5 or 6 DR-DQ haplotypes were treated as single units for association and clustering. Across 398 genotyped donors of the cohort, an average of roughly 230,000 unique TCR beta nucleotide sequences per donor were sequenced, and approximately 17% of those sequences were non-productive.

Libraries were prepared through the immunoSEQ multiplex PCR assay. For the multiplex PCR, a mixture combining 60 forward primers for TCR Vbeta segments and 13 reverse primers for TCR Jbeta segments was used. A multiplex PCR assay on genomic DNA amplified the CDR3 region of rearranged TCR beta genes. Amplified TCR beta libraries were sequenced as 87-base-pair reads on the Illumina HiSeq System. Under the source paper's analysis protocol: A later analysis tallied roughly 80 million unique TCR beta chains across the 610 or so repertoires, and some 10 million of those chains were shared by two or more donors. A nearest-neighbor algorithm error-corrected the raw reads and collapsed the reads into unique sequences, merging closely related sequences to remove PCR and sequencing errors. CDR3 sequences were aligned to IMGT reference sequences to assign V, D and J gene segments. For a sequence to be retained, at least a six-nucleotide match to both a V gene segment and a J gene segment was required. Rearrangements were called productive when the CDR3 lacked stop codons and stayed in frame with V and J; all others were non-productive. Following IMGT convention, CDR3 was defined as the stretch from the second conserved V-encoded cysteine to the conserved J-encoded phenylalanine. In an earlier analysis of roughly 580 of the donors, sequences lacking an unambiguous match to a single V gene segment were excluded. An earlier analysis of several hundred of the donors called V segments functional above 56.7% productive rearrangements and segregating when the between-donor standard deviation exceeded 5%. A statistical classification framework was built to diagnose cytomegalovirus status from the catalog of TCR beta chain sequences. In a later analysis, TCR nucleotide sequences were compared against IMGT/GENE-DB human TR gene sequences so that V and J genes could be assigned. Using the TCRdist pipeline, a later analysis assigned CDR3 sequences along with most-parsimonious VDJ recombination scenarios. A later analysis defined each TCR beta chain by its CDR3 amino acid sequence plus V-gene family, and excluded reads lacking a unique V-gene family. A later analysis removed 550 to 650 highly shared, low-generation-probability nucleotide sequences to deal with suspected cross-contamination and a sequencing artifact. In a later analysis, a clonal expansion index for each public chain was calculated from normalized within-repertoire ranks of inferred template counts. A later analysis computed generation probabilities with a VDJ recombination model fitted to out-of-frame rearrangements, and checked the results against IGoR. A later analysis scored TCR-TCR, TCR-HLA and TCR-CMV co-occurrence with hypergeometric tests, applying a repertoire-size bias correction to TCR pairs. In a later analysis, false discovery rates were estimated by permuting HLA or CMV assignments 20 times. In a later analysis, co-occurring TCRs were grouped using DBSCAN, and TCRdist sequence similarity was added for clustering within HLA-allele-positive subsets. Repertoires with fewer than 30,000 or more than 120,000 public chains were left out of co-occurrence clustering, as were several repertoires with anomalous nucleotide sharing. Drawn from immuneACCESS, this table holds only the in-frame rearrangements with V and J called that TCRdb kept. Clones are partly lost; checked studies trace under half to an unresolved V gene and leave the rest unexplained. That table gives V, J and clone size, and the DNA gave D and trimming. The sample records fewer than 80,000 clones, about three quarters of which are singletons. The ten largest clonotypes hold roughly 3% of the sample.

The cohort comprised approximately 700 healthy bone marrow donors. Cohort members were all nominally healthy when sampled, although unrecorded immune exposures were likely present. The donor was CMV seronegative and was included in the group of several hundred seronegative cohort members. A peripheral blood sample was collected from each donor, and TCR beta sequencing was performed on peripheral blood mononuclear cells. Genomic DNA was extracted from the blood cell samples with the Qiagen DNeasy Blood Extraction Kit. V and J lose 6 bases and 2 bases, and a span of 14 bases separates them. CDR1 and CDR2 were assigned from the germline V gene as MGHRA and YSYEKL. Measured from the cysteine to the phenylalanine, the CDR3 is 16 residues long. Kept here is only the CDR3 DNA, which spans 48 bases and is read in frame from base 1. Paper-wide results and their limitations: Because HLA typing was missing for some donors at each locus, association tests included only the typed subset. According to a later analysis, parvovirus B19, influenza, CMV and Epstein-Barr virus appeared linked to several top co-occurrence clusters. According to a later analysis, TCR association rates differed among HLA loci, with DRB1 alleles showing the most associated TCRs and HLA-C alleles showing the fewest. The sequencing pipeline was judged likely to have produced a cluster of highly shared sequence variants as a technical artifact. In vitro tests confirmed that a few of the cytomegalovirus-associated TCR beta chains recognize cytomegalovirus antigens. A later genetic analysis associated a missense DCLRE1C variant with V-gene and J-gene trimming of TCR beta chains, and an independent cohort replicated the association. According to the authors, the approach could potentially be generalized to other disease states and immunological phenotypes. The classifier was reported to diagnose cytomegalovirus status with high specificity and sensitivity in both the original and validation cohorts. Strong co-occurrence of HLA alleles, especially DR and DQ, made assigning TCR associations to individual alleles difficult. This cohort had only TCR beta chains sequenced, and the lack of alpha or paired-chain data limited which features could be detected. A further reported finding was that TCR beta sequences accurately predicted the HLA-A and HLA-B alleles for most subjects in the first cohort. Roughly uniform sequencing depth across donors was assumed in presence/absence analyses, although this assumption may not hold. Linkage disequilibrium might explain the correlated functional status among segregating V segments, but an unknown experimental factor could not be ruled out. Because the 87-base-pair reads could not distinguish some IMGT-functional V segments, including TRBV6-2 and TRBV6-3, those segments were excluded. For the cohort, immune exposure information was limited to CMV serostatus. Across donors, most TCR sequences were observed very rarely, whereas some public TCRs were present in many individuals. At a false discovery rate of 0.05, a later analysis linked 15,000 to 20,000 TCR beta sequences to specific HLA alleles. Compared with the roughly 720-donor mean, donors in an Asian-associated ancestry cluster had fewer N-insertions in productive TCRs, according to a later genetic analysis. Because counts were too low, around 17 rarely observed V segments, including chromosome 9 orphons, were left out of the earlier analysis of 587 of the donors. In a later analysis, HLA-associated TCR beta chains were found to be more clonally expanded and to have lower generation probabilities than equally common non-associated chains. In a later analysis, most CMV-associated TCR beta chains were found to appear HLA-restricted, with HLA associations seemingly driven largely by CMV exposure. An earlier analysis of around 600 of the donors showed that most TCR beta V segments appeared in productive rearrangements either about 87% or about 30% of the time, which broadly matched IMGT annotations. The study listed approximately 150 TCR beta chains as associated with cytomegalovirus.

The sample was PBMCs. The chain employs TRBV4-1 and TRBJ2-6, and the D gene may be TRBD2, 7 bases matching. The TCR originated in a man aged 18 to 29 in good health and CMV-seronegative. The CDR3 here reads CASRGGGKPGANVLTF. DNA sequence: TGCGCCAGCAGAGGGGGGGGAAAGCCTGGGGCCAACGTCCTGACTTTC.